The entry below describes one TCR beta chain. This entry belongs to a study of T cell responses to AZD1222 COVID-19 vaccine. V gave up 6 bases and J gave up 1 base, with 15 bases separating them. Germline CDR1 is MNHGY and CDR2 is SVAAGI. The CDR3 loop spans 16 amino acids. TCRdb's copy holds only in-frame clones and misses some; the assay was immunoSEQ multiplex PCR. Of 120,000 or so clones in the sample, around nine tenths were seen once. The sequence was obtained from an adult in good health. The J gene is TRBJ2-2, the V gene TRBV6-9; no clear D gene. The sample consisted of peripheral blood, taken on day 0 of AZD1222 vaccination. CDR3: CASSLFLNRNTGELFF. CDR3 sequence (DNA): TGTGCCAGCAGCCTCTTTTTAAATCGGAACACCGGGGAGCTGTTTTTT.